A single sample is the source of the 30 T cell receptor beta chains below, sequenced in a study of CD8 T cell repertoires and HIV-1 epitope variants. Sequencing used immunoSEQ multiplex PCR; TCRdb keeps in-frame clones, though not all of them. The sample includes 6,000 or so clones, 50% to 75% of them seen just once. What these receptors recognize is not known. Specimen: cultured CD8+ T cells derived from PBMCs. The source is a male donor with HIV.

By share of the sample, this clone is large. The germline gene is not matched at one end of the junction; a read error may be the cause. The gene calls are TRBV5-6 and TRBJ1-2; TRBD1 agrees at 10 bases. There are 14 residues in the CDR3. CDR1 SGHDT and CDR2 YYEEEE come from the germline V gene. CDR3 nucleotide sequence: TGTGCCAGCAGCGATCCCGGGACAGGGGTCCTCGGTGCCTTC. Protein product: CASSDPGTGVLGAF.

V is TRBV4-3 and J is TRBJ2-7; TRBD1 agrees at 10 bases. The CDR3 is made up of 13 amino acids. V shed 3 bases and J 5 bases; nucleotides not matched to a gene: 1. CDR1 and CDR2 from the germline V gene are LGHNA and YSLEER. The CDR3 loop is CASSQGTGDEQYF. DNA of the CDR3: TGCGCCAGCAGCCAGGGGACAGGGGACGAGCAGTACTTC.

This clone was detected only once. The V gene is TRBV7-2, the J gene TRBJ2-3; TRBD2 matches 7 bases. The CDR3 has 14 amino acids. With V trimmed by 5 bases and J by 6 bases, 8 bases remained unmatched. CDR1 is SGHTA, CDR2 FQGNSA, per germline. CDR3 DNA: TGTGCCAGCAGCCCCGGAGCGGGATACGATACGCAGTATTTT. This codes for CASSPGAGYDTQYF. The entire variable domain, with the rest obtained from reference TRBV7-2 and TRBJ2-3, is as follows: GAGVSQSPSNKVTEKGKDVELRCDPISGHTALYWYRQSLGQGLEFLIYFQGNSAPDKSGLPSDRFSAERTGGSVSTLTIQRTQQEDSAVYLCASSPGAGYDTQYFGPGTRLTVL.

The J gene is TRBJ1-1, the V gene TRBV6-5, with 9 bases aligning to TRBD1. Looked up from germline, CDR1 is MNHEY and CDR2 is SVGAGI. CDR3 length equals 14 residues. The V gene end was trimmed by 8 bases and the J gene end by 0 bases; junction bases not matched to a gene: 4. CDR3: CASGTGLMNTEAFF. The CDR3 bases are TGTGCCAGCGGGACAGGGCTCATGAACACTGAAGCTTTCTTT.

J is TRBJ2-2 and V is TRBV19; tentative D call: TRBD2 (6 bases). Germline CDR1 reads LNHDA; CDR2 reads SQIVND (reference sequence). CDR3 length: 15 amino acids. V was pared by 5 bases and J by 4 bases, with 14 bases between. This CDR3 is CASSLWEVSTGELFF. CDR3 sequence (DNA): TGTGCCAGTAGTTTGTGGGAGGTTAGCACCGGGGAGCTGTTTTTT. The whole variable domain, remainder taken from reference TRBV19 and TRBJ2-2, is DGGITQSPKYLFRKEGQNVTLSCEQNLNHDAMYWYRQDPGQGLRLIYYSQIVNDFQKGDIAEGYSVSREKKESFPLTVTSAQKNPTAFYLCASSLWEVSTGELFFGEGSRLTVL.

A few counts support this clone. This sequence joins TRBV10-1 and TRBJ2-2; D could derive from TRBD1 or TRBD2 (5 bases each). Germline CDR1 and CDR2: WNHNN and SYGVQD (reference sequence). The CDR3 length is 14 residues. Trimming took off 1 base at V and 4 bases at J, with 7 bases between the two ends. This chain's CDR3 is CASSEFGGTGELFF. The CDR3 nucleotides read TGCGCCAGCAGTGAGTTTGGGGGCACCGGGGAGCTGTTTTTT.

This clone showed up just a few times. The rearrangement links TRBV19 to TRBJ1-5, with D possibly TRBD1 on 6 matching bases. The CDR3 is 15 residues long. Germline V CDR1 and CDR2: LNHDA, SQIVND (reference sequence). The V and J ends lost 5 bases and 2 bases respectively, with 13 bases between them. CDR3 protein: CASSSTGTGNQPQHF. The CDR3 DNA reads as TGTGCCAGTAGTTCAACAGGGACGGGCAATCAGCCCCAGCATTTT.

This clone came up a few times. V gene TRBV30 combines with J gene TRBJ1-2; D remains ambiguous. The CDR3 runs 13 residues. From germline, CDR1 is GTSNPN and CDR2 SVGIG (reference sequence). Trimming left V 2 bases short and J 4 bases short, with 11 bases between. The CDR3 region is CAWSLTPTYGYTF. In nucleotides, the CDR3 is TGTGCCTGGAGTCTAACACCCACCTATGGCTACACCTTC.

The rearrangement links TRBV5-1 to TRBJ1-1; D gene ambiguous. Germline lookup yields CDR1 SGHRS and CDR2 YFSETQ. V gave up 0 bases and J gave up 1 base, with 10 bases separating them. This CDR3 has 15 residues. The CDR3 bases are TGCGCCAGCAGCTTGGAGGGAAGAACGAACACTGAAGCTTTCTTT. Translated: CASSLEGRTNTEAFF.

On this clone: The junction departs from the called germline gene at one end, perhaps through a read error. The chain has TRBV6-1 and TRBJ1-6, with D maybe TRBD1 (6 bases). This CDR3 region has 14 residues. CDR1 is MNHNS and CDR2 is SASEGT in the germline V gene. This CDR3 reads CASGETGIDSPLHF. CDR3 nucleotide sequence: TGTGCCAGCGGTGAGACAGGTATCGACTCACCCCTCCACTTT.

The sample holds a few counts of this clone. The rearrangement joins TRBV7-9 to TRBJ1-3; D not certain. The CDR3 runs 16 residues. Germline CDR1 reads SEHNR; CDR2 reads FQNEAQ (reference sequence). V was pared by 4 bases and J by 0 bases, with 13 bases between. As DNA, the CDR3 is TGTGCCAGCAGCTACGGACTTTCGGGCTCTGGAAACACCATATATTTT. Its protein product is CASSYGLSGSGNTIYF. Using reference TRBV7-9 and TRBJ1-3 for the parts outside the CDR3, the full variable domain is DTGVSQNPRHKITKRGQNVTFRCDPISEHNRLYWYRQTLGQGPEFLTYFQNEAQLEKSRLLSDRFSAERPKGSFSTLEIQRTEQGDSAMYLCASSYGLSGSGNTIYFGEGSWLTVV.

The rearrangement joins TRBV19 to TRBJ1-1, with D possibly matching TRBD1 (5 bases). CDR1 LNHDA and CDR2 SQIVND come from the germline V gene (reference sequence). Deletions cut 5 bases from V and 0 bases from J, with 13 bases between. The CDR3 has 15 residues. CDR3 sequence reads: CASSDYGALNTEAFF. CDR3 bases: TGTGCCAGTAGTGATTACGGGGCTCTGAACACTGAAGCTTTCTTT.

J is TRBJ2-7 and V is TRBV2; either TRBD1 or TRBD2 may fit D (6 bases each). The V gene lost 6 bases and the J gene lost 3 bases, with 12 bases spanning the gap. Germline CDR1 and CDR2: SNHLY and FYNNEI. The CDR3 loop spans 13 amino acids. CDR3 in amino acids: CASSAGQFYEQYF. In DNA form, the CDR3 reads TGTGCCAGCAGCGCGGGACAATTCTACGAGCAGTACTTC.

This clone has just one count. The CDR3: CASRLGRSLPGELFF. The CDR3 nucleotides read TGTGCCAGCAGGTTGGGGCGGTCGCTACCCGGGGAGCTGTTTTTT. The chain is built from TRBV13 and TRBJ2-2, with D possibly matching TRBD1 (5 bases). V lost 6 bases to trimming and J lost 6 bases, with 17 bases between them. The CDR3 consists of 15 residues. CDR1 PRHDT and CDR2 FYEKMQ come from the germline V gene (reference sequence).

The table lists this clone with a count of one. This chain connects TRBV7-3 to TRBJ1-1; a possible D gene is TRBD1 (6 bases). Germline CDR1 reads SGHTA; CDR2 reads FQGTGA. Trimming shortened V by 5 bases and J by 1 base, and 14 bases separated the two germline ends. The CDR3 runs to 15 residues. CDR3 residues: CASSLMDSPNTEAFF. In DNA form, the CDR3 reads TGTGCCAGCAGCCTTATGGACAGTCCGAACACTGAAGCTTTCTTT.

This chain uses TRBV28 with TRBJ1-5, with TRBD1 identical over 9 bases. Germline V gene sequence: CDR1 MDHEN, CDR2 SYDVKM. With V trimmed by 6 bases and J by 0 bases, 12 bases remained unmatched. This CDR3 spans 18 amino acids. DNA for the CDR3: TGTGCCAGCAGCCCTGGACAGGGGCCCTATTATAGCAATCAGCCCCAGCATTTT. As protein: CASSPGQGPYYSNQPQHF. Filled out from reference TRBV28 and TRBJ1-5, the complete variable domain reads DVKVTQSSRYLVKRTGEKVFLECVQDMDHENMFWYRQDPGLGLRLIYFSYDVKMKEKGDIPEGYSVSREKKERFSLILESASTNQTSMYLCASSPGQGPYYSNQPQHFGDGTRLSIL.

This chain uses TRBV15 with TRBJ1-6; weak D call: TRBD1 (5 bases). The CDR3 consists of 16 residues. V was trimmed by 2 bases and J by 4 bases, leaving 12 bases between them. Germline CDR1 LNHNV, CDR2 YYDKDF (reference sequence). DNA of the CDR3: TGTGCCACCAGCAGAACCGACAGTCCTTATAATTCACCCCTCCACTTT. Protein sequence: CATSRTDSPYNSPLHF.

The rearrangement joins TRBV7-9 to TRBJ2-5; no clear D. There are 14 residues in the CDR3. CDR1 is SEHNR and CDR2 is FQNEAQ in the germline V gene (reference sequence). The V and J ends lost 5 bases and 2 bases respectively, with 12 bases between them. CDR3 sequence reads: CASSHDTNQETQYF. The DNA for the CDR3 is TGTGCCAGCAGCCACGACACTAATCAAGAGACCCAGTACTTC.

The chain is built from TRBV6-4 and TRBJ2-7; TRBD2 aligns across 7 bases. V lost 8 bases to trimming and J lost 11 bases; unmatched junction nucleotides: 18. Germline values: CDR1 MRHNA, CDR2 SNTAGT. The CDR3 contains 14 residues. The CDR3 DNA sequence: TGTGCCAGCTCTGAGGCGGGAGCCCCATATATGGAGTACTTC. This codes for CASSEAGAPYMEYF.

The genes are TRBV28 and TRBJ2-1, with TRBD2 matching over 7 bases. The trim removed 10 bases at V and 8 bases at J, leaving 5 bases unmatched. CDR1 and CDR2 (germline): MDHEN, SYDVKM. The CDR3 runs to 11 residues. The CDR3 region is CAIGEGYEQFF. CDR3 sequence (DNA): TGTGCCATTGGGGAGGGGTATGAGCAGTTCTTC.

This chain joins TRBV5-1 and TRBJ1-1, with D perhaps matching TRBD1 (6 bases). With 0 bases removed from V and 0 bases from J, the gap between germline ends came to 9 bases. The CDR3 runs to 15 residues. Germline V lookup: CDR1 SGHRS, CDR2 YFSETQ. The CDR3 spells CASSLATGMNTEAFF. CDR3 DNA sequence: TGCGCCAGCAGCTTGGCCACAGGGATGAACACTGAAGCTTTCTTT.

This clone appeared a few times. The genes are TRBV19 and TRBJ2-7; D gene unclear. V was shortened by 0 bases and J by 1 base, with 4 bases between the two germline ends. Per the germline V gene, CDR1 is LNHDA and CDR2 is SQIVND (reference sequence). The CDR3 has 13 amino acids. The CDR3 bases are TGTGCCAGTAGTATAGATCAATCCTACGAGCAGTACTTC. Encoded protein: CASSIDQSYEQYF.

The chain combines TRBV4-3 with TRBJ2-2, with 7 bases lining up with TRBD2. The junction had 3 bases not matched to a gene; V was cut back by 3 bases and J by 2 bases. Germline V lookup: CDR1 LGHNA, CDR2 YSLEER. This CDR3 has 15 residues. The CDR3 nucleotides read TGCGCCAGCAGCCATGGGGGGGATAACACCGGGGAGCTGTTTTTT. Translation: CASSHGGDNTGELFF.

This sequence joins TRBV27 and TRBJ1-4, with D unresolved. The germline V and J ends were trimmed by 3 bases and 3 bases, with 8 bases remaining between them. Germline loops: CDR1 MNHEY, CDR2 SMNVEV (reference sequence). There are 14 residues in the CDR3. DNA for the CDR3: TGTGCCAGCAGTTTTGACGGATCTAATGAAAAACTGTTTTTT. Amino acids: CASSFDGSNEKLFF.

The rearrangement uses TRBV7-9 and TRBJ1-2; perhaps TRBD1 as D (5 bases). CDR1 is SEHNR, CDR2 FQNEAQ, per germline (reference sequence). V was clipped by 10 bases and J by 1 base, with 10 bases between them. The CDR3 spans 12 residues. This chain's CDR3 is CAIPTVNYGYTF. CDR3 DNA: TGTGCCATCCCGACAGTTAACTATGGCTACACCTTC.

The chain couples TRBV28 to TRBJ1-4, with a tentative D call TRBD1 (6 bases). Trimming removed 5 bases from V and 8 bases from J, with 21 bases in between. This CDR3 region has 16 residues. Per germline, CDR1 MDHEN and CDR2 SYDVKM. The CDR3 protein is CASSLSDAGVGEKLFF. In DNA form, the CDR3 reads TGTGCCAGCAGTCTTTCCGACGCAGGGGTTGGGGAAAAACTGTTTTTT.

The rearrangement links TRBV6-5 to TRBJ2-1; perhaps D is TRBD1 or TRBD2 (7 bases each). There are 15 residues in the CDR3. V was pared by 6 bases and J by 4 bases, with 16 bases between. The germline V gene encodes CDR1 MNHEY and CDR2 SVGAGI. CDR3 loop: CASSPRQGGYNEQFF. DNA for the CDR3: TGTGCCAGCAGCCCCCGACAGGGAGGGTACAATGAGCAGTTCTTC.

This clone was seen a single time. The chain combines TRBV7-9 with TRBJ1-5; possible D gene TRBD1, 6 bases. Germline values: CDR1 SEHNR, CDR2 FQNEAQ (reference sequence). The V end was cut by 0 bases, the J end by 3 bases, with 9 bases between. The CDR3 consists of 15 residues. CDR3 protein: CASSLAGAYNQPQHF. The CDR3 DNA follows: TGTGCCAGCAGCTTAGCGGGGGCATACAATCAGCCCCAGCATTTT.

This chain links TRBV10-3 with TRBJ1-2; D is perhaps TRBD1 (5 bases). Germline V lookup: CDR1 ENHRY, CDR2 SYGVKD. The ends were cut back, 0 bases at V and 4 bases at J, with 6 bases in the middle. The CDR3 has 13 amino acids. CDR3 sequence (DNA): TGTGCCATCAGTGAGTCAACAGGCTATGGCTACACCTTC. Protein: CAISESTGYGYTF.

The gene calls are TRBV6-5 and TRBJ2-3; D perhaps matches TRBD2 (5 bases). The CDR3 is made up of 15 amino acids. The germline V and J ends were trimmed by 5 bases and 0 bases, with 12 bases remaining between them. Per the germline V gene, CDR1 is MNHEY and CDR2 is SVGAGI. The CDR3 DNA sequence: TGTGCCAGCAGTGCAACTAGAACTAGCACAGATACGCAGTATTTT. Protein product: CASSATRTSTDTQYF.